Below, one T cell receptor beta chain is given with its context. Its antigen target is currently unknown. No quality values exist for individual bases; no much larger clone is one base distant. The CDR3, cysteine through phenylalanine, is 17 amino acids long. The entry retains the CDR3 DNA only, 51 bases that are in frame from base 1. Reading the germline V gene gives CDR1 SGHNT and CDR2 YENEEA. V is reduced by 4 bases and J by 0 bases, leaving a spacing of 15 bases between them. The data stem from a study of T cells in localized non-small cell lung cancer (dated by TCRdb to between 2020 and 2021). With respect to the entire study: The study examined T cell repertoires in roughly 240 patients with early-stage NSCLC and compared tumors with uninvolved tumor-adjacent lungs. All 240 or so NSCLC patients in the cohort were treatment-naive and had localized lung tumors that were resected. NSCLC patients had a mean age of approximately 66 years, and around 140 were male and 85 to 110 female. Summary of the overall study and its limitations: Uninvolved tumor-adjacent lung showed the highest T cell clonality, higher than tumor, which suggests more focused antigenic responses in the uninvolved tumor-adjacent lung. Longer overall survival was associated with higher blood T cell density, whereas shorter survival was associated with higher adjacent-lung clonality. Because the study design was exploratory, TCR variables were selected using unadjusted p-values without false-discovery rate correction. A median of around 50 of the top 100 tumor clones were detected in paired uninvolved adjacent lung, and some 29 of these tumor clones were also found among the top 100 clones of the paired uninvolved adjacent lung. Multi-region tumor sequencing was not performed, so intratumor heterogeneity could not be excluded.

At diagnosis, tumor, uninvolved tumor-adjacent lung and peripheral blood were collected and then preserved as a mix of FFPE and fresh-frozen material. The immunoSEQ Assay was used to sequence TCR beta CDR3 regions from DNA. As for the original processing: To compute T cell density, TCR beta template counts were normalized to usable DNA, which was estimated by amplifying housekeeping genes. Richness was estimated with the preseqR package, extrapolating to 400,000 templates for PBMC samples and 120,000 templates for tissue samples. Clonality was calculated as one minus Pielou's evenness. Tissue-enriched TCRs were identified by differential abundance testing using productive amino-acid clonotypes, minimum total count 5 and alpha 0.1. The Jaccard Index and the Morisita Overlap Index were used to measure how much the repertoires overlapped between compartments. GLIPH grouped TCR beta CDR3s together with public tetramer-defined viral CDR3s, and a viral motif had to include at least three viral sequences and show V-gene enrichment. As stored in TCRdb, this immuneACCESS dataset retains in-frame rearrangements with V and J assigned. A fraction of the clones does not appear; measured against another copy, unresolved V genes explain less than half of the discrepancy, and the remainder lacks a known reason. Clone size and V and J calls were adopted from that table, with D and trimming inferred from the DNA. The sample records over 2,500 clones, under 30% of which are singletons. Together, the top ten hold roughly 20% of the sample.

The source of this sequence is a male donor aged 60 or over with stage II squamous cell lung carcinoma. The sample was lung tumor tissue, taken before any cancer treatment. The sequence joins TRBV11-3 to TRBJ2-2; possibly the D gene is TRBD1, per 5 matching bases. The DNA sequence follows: TGTGCCAGCAGCTCCACCGTGGGGCCCTCGAACACCGGGGAGCTGTTTTTT. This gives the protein CASSSTVGPSNTGELFF.